This T cell receptor beta chain came from a study of spatial heterogeneity in lung cancer. Study-wide results and caveats: Ubiquitous, expanded tumor-derived TCRs were more frequently observed in blood at resection than at follow-up.

Every TCR cDNA molecule bore its own unique molecular identifier. In TCRdb, the 5' RACE reads were re-called with MiXCR into one record per CDR3 protein. The data contain around 48,000 distinct CDR3 sequences, less than 5.5% of them singletons. Time point given: sample taken at primary tumor resection. Whole RNA obtained from tumor, nontumor lung or frozen PBMC underwent sequencing without sorting. Regarding this clonotype: Its antigen is still unknown.

The CDR3 is 14 residues long. Between the trimmed V and J ends, which lost 7 bases and 2 bases, there was a span of 11 bases. Germline values: CDR1 SEHNR, CDR2 FQNEAQ (reference sequence). The chain recombines TRBV7-9 with TRBJ1-4; D unresolved. This TCR was recovered from a male donor with early-stage non-small cell lung cancer. This specimen was PBMCs, taken at surgery. The CDR3 sequence: CASTERGTNEKLFF. CDR3 bases: TGTGCCAGCACCGAGCGGGGTACTAATGAAAAACTGTTTTTT.